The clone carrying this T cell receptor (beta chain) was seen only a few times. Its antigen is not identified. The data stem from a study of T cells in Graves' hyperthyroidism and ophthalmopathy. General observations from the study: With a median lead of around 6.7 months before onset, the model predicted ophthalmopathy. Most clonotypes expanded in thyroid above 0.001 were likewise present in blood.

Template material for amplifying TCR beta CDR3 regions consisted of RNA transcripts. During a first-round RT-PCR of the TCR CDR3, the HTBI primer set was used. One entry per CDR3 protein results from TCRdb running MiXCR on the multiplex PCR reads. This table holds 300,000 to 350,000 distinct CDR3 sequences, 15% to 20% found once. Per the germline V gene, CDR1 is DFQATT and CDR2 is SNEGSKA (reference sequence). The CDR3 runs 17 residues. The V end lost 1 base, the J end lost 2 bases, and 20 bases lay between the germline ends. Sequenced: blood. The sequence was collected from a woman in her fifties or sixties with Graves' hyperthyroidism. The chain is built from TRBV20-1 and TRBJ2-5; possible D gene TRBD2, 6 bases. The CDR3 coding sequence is TGCAGTGCTAGAGCGGCGGGGAGCGCGGAACTGCAAGAGACCCAGTACTTC. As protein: CSARAAGSAELQETQYF.